Listed below are T cell receptor beta chains from one sample, sequenced in a study of CD8 T cells in Susac syndrome. TCRdb analysed the immunoSEQ multiplex PCR reads with MiXCR anew, one entry per CDR3 protein. Here the sample spans 75,000 to 100,000 distinct CDR3 sequences, 90% to 95% being singletons. The sample was CD8+ T cells from PBMCs. The receptors were gathered from a human donor in good health. Both conserved end residues are part of each CDR3.

V gene	CDR3 length	J gene	CDR3 protein
TRBV7-8	12	TRBJ2-7	CASSLTLPTQYF
TRBV27	15	TRBJ1-6	CASRPMSSYNSPLHF
TRBV20-1	13	TRBJ2-7	CSASHGGLYEQYF
TRBV27	20	TRBJ2-3	CASSLGGLAGPLHSTDTQYF
TRBV6-2/TRBV6-3	12	TRBJ2-7	CASSPTDPEQYF
TRBV13	14	TRBJ2-5	CASSLLVGQETQYF
TRBV9	16	TRBJ2-2	CASSASRADHTGELFF
TRBV2	15	TRBJ2-1	CASSEEERALHEQFF
TRBV5-4	14	TRBJ2-1	CASLRTGDYNEQFF
TRBV15	13	TRBJ1-2	CATSSENRAGYTF
TRBV29-1	16	TRBJ2-3	CSVTLPGVTSTDTQYF
TRBV7-9	16	TRBJ1-4	CASTLDEAPANEKLFF
TRBV30	11	TRBJ1-1	CAWRPQGEAFF
TRBV4-1	16	TRBJ2-3	CASSQPRVWDTDAQYF
TRBV5-4	12	TRBJ2-1	CASSSGYNEQFF
TRBV27	11	TRBJ2-7	CASNFPGEQYF
TRBV9	13	TRBJ2-3	CASSKRGTDTQYF
TRBV27	15	TRBJ1-1	CASSRVGGDGTEAFF
TRBV5-6	13	TRBJ2-5	CASSPTGGETQYF